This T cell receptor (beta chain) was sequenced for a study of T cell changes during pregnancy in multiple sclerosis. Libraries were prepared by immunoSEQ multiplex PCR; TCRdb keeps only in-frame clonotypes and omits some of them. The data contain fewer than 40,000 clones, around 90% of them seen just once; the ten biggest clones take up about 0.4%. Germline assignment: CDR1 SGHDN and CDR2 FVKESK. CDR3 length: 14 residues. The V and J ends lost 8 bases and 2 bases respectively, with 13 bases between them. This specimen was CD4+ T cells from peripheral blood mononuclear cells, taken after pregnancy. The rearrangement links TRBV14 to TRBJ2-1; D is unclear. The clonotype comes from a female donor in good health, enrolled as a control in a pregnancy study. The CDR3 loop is CASSPLTAYNEQFF. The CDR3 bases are TGTGCCAGCTCCCCGTTGACTGCCTACAATGAGCAGTTCTTC.